The entry below describes one TCR beta chain. Its antigen is unidentified. The run depth of the assay was deep. Each subset's genomic DNA was split evenly across several immunoSEQ plates. Repertoires were generated with immunoSEQ multiplex PCR, while TCRdb's copy carries only in-frame clones and drops some. The sample carries approximately 1.4 million clones, under 99% recorded once. These data come from a study of shared clonotypes between healthy human individuals. Turning to the study itself: Researchers assigned three CD4 naive, three CD4 memory, two CD8 naive and one CD8 memory plate to each donor. General observations from the study: Non-shared clonotypes showed lower generation probabilities than clonotypes common to all four donors.

The germline V gene encodes CDR1 MNHNY and CDR2 SVGAGI (reference sequence). CDR3 length: 14 amino acids. Trimming removed 6 bases from V and 1 base from J; junction bases left unmatched: 3. Sequenced material: naive CD4+ T cells sorted from blood. Specified subset: CD45RA+ positively selected. The receptor was derived from a man in his thirties or forties in good health. The chain carries TRBV6-6 and TRBJ2-3, with 8 bases identical to TRBD1. The CDR3 nucleotides are TGTGCCAGCAGGCAGGGACAGGGCACAGATACGCAGTATTTT. Amino acids: CASRQGQGTDTQYF.